These 23 T cell receptor beta chains were all obtained from the same sample, sequenced in a study of cytomegalovirus exposure and HLA in healthy donors. 13 Jbeta primers and 60 Vbeta primers were used for the PCR. Assay: immunoSEQ multiplex PCR; the TCRdb copy retains only in-frame clones and omits some. The sample has fewer than 80,000 clones, 71% seen once. The sequenced sample consisted of PBMCs. These receptors all come from a man aged 45-65 years in good health and CMV-seropositive.

In DNA, the CDR3 is TGTGCCAGCAGCCCAGGGGGCACTGAAGCTTTCTTT. Residues: CASSPGGTEAFF. This rearrangement joins TRBV6-6 to TRBJ1-1, with 7 bases lining up with TRBD1. J lost 4 bases, V lost 6 bases, and 2 bases had no gene match. CDR3 length: 12 residues. Germline V gene data show CDR1 as MNHNY and CDR2 as SVGAGI (reference sequence).

CDR3 sequence: CASSIVSFRGADEQFF. The CDR3 nucleotides read TGTGCCAGTAGTATAGTTAGCTTTCGGGGGGCCGATGAGCAGTTCTTC. The gene calls are TRBV19 and TRBJ2-1; D might be TRBD2 (7 bases). The germline V and J ends were trimmed by 1 base and 8 bases, with 18 bases remaining between them. The CDR3 loop spans 16 amino acids. CDR1 LNHDA and CDR2 SQIVND come from the germline V gene (reference sequence).

The chain links TRBV15 to TRBJ2-5; a possible D gene is TRBD1 (5 bases). The CDR3 has 14 residues. The germline gives CDR1 LNHNV, CDR2 YYDKDF (reference sequence). V shed 8 bases and J shed 3 bases, with 16 bases lying between them. The CDR3 region is CATGANLGEETQYF. In DNA form, the CDR3 reads TGTGCCACCGGGGCCAACCTAGGGGAAGAGACCCAGTACTTC.

This clone showed up just a few times. V is TRBV6-6 and J is TRBJ1-1, with D possibly being TRBD1 (6 bases). Trimming shortened V by 6 bases and J by 4 bases, and 21 bases separated the two germline ends. The CDR3 has 16 amino acids. Germline V gene data show CDR1 as MNHNY and CDR2 as SVGAGI (reference sequence). This chain's CDR3 is CASSTRVGARPTEAFF. DNA for the CDR3: TGTGCCAGCAGCACGCGGGTGGGGGCGAGGCCCACTGAAGCTTTCTTT.

The rearrangement links TRBV14 to TRBJ2-1; tentatively, D is TRBD1 (5 bases). With 3 bases removed from V and 2 bases from J, the gap between germline ends came to 11 bases. Germline loops: CDR1 SGHDN, CDR2 FVKESK. The CDR3 sequence is 15 residues long. The CDR3 reads CASSQPGFPYNEQFF. In DNA, the CDR3 is TGTGCCAGCAGCCAGCCAGGGTTCCCCTACAATGAGCAGTTCTTC. Full variable domain (rest looked up from reference TRBV14 and TRBJ2-1): EAGVTQFPSHSVIEKGQTVTLRCDPISGHDNLYWYRRVMGKEIKFLLHFVKESKQDESGMPNNRFLAERTGGTYSTLKVQPAELEDSGVYFCASSQPGFPYNEQFFGPGTRLTVL.

The chain couples TRBV11-2 to TRBJ2-7; TRBD1 is a possible D gene (6 bases). The CDR3 consists of 15 residues. Trimming pared 1 base from V and 0 bases from J, leaving 10 bases between. Germline-derived CDR1 and CDR2 are SGHAT and FQNNGV. The CDR3 sequence is CASSLGDIYSYEQYF. CDR3 bases: TGTGCCAGCAGCTTAGGGGACATATACTCCTACGAGCAGTACTTC. Full variable domain (remainder filled in from reference TRBV11-2 and TRBJ2-7): EAGVAQSPRYKIIEKRQSVAFWCNPISGHATLYWYQQILGQGPKLLIQFQNNGVVDDSQLPKDRFSAERLKGVDSTLKIQPAKLEDSAVYLCASSLGDIYSYEQYFGPGTRLTVT.

The chain employs TRBV7-6 and TRBJ2-1, with D maybe TRBD2 (6 bases). Germline values: CDR1 SGHVS, CDR2 FNYEAQ. The V gene lost 1 base and the J gene lost 0 bases, with 16 bases spanning the gap. The CDR3 runs 18 residues. CDR3 DNA: TGTGCCAGCAGCTTAGTTGTCAGGGAGGAAACCTCCTACAATGAGCAGTTCTTC. Translating it yields CASSLVVREETSYNEQFF.

The chain links TRBV7-9 to TRBJ1-1, with 7 bases lining up with TRBD1. The CDR3 is 16 residues long. CDR1 is SEHNR and CDR2 is FQNEAQ in the germline V gene (reference sequence). J lost 6 bases, V lost 0 bases, and 10 bases had no gene match. The CDR3: CASSLARDRVVAEAFF. The CDR3 nucleotides are TGTGCCAGCAGCTTAGCGCGTGACAGGGTAGTGGCTGAAGCTTTCTTT.

This chain uses TRBV15 with TRBJ2-3; weak D call: TRBD2 (7 bases). From germline, CDR1 is LNHNV and CDR2 YYDKDF (reference sequence). The CDR3 is 16 residues long. Trimming shortened V by 1 base and J by 5 bases, and 16 bases separated the two germline ends. CDR3 sequence reads: CATSRARGPAVDTQYF. CDR3 nucleotide sequence: TGTGCCACCAGCAGAGCGCGGGGGCCGGCGGTAGATACGCAGTATTTT.

The chain recombines TRBV29-1 with TRBJ2-1; 9 bases map to TRBD2. Germline loops: CDR1 SQVTM, CDR2 ANQGSEA. The junction had 9 bases not matched to a gene; V was cut back by 7 bases and J by 5 bases. The CDR3 covers 14 residues. The chain's CDR3 is CSDSSLAGNNEQFF. DNA for the CDR3: TGCAGCGACTCAAGCCTAGCGGGGAACAATGAGCAGTTCTTC.

This clone was seen a handful of times. This chain joins TRBV6-4 and TRBJ2-6, with 10 bases lining up with TRBD1. This CDR3 has 16 amino acids. The V gene's germline CDR1 is MRHNA and CDR2 SNTAGT. The trim removed 7 bases at V and 0 bases at J, leaving 3 bases unmatched. The CDR3, as DNA: TGTGCCAGCAAGGGGACAGGGGTCTCTGGGGCCAACGTCCTGACTTTC. The encoded protein is CASKGTGVSGANVLTF.

The table lists this clone with a few counts. The chain joins TRBV27 to TRBJ2-1, with 13 bases fitting TRBD2. V was clipped by 2 bases and J by 7 bases; unmatched bases: 2. Germline V lookup: CDR1 MNHEY, CDR2 SMNVEV (reference sequence). This CDR3 has 15 amino acids. DNA of the CDR3: TGTGCCAGCAGTTTAACTAGCGGGGGGGCAAATGAGCAGTTCTTC. Protein product: CASSLTSGGANEQFF.

This rearrangement joins TRBV7-8 to TRBJ2-1; D is possibly TRBD2 (7 bases). The CDR3 length is 15 residues. The germline gives CDR1 SGHVS, CDR2 FQNEAQ. The germline V and J ends were trimmed by 4 bases and 8 bases, with 18 bases remaining between them. The CDR3 coding sequence is TGTGCCAGCAGCTCACAATGGGGGGGCCGCGATGAGCAGTTCTTC. This translates into CASSSQWGGRDEQFF.

The chain employs TRBV27 and TRBJ2-7; 14 nucleotides align to TRBD2. Germline lookup yields CDR1 MNHEY and CDR2 SMNVEV (reference sequence). Trimming cost V 2 bases and J 3 bases; bases outside gene matches: 9. CDR3 length: 18 residues. The CDR3 protein is CASSLVWTSGRTLYEQYF. CDR3 DNA sequence: TGTGCCAGCAGTTTAGTCTGGACTAGCGGGAGGACCCTCTACGAGCAGTACTTC.

V and J are TRBV21-1 and TRBJ2-7; no DNA check was done on the table's D call, TRBD1. TRBV21-1 counts as a pseudogene. The CDR3 runs to 14 residues. The CDR3 reads CASSTNRGPYEQYF. The CDR3 DNA reads TGTGCCAGCAGCACCAACAGGGGACCCTACGAGCAGTACTTC.

The chain combines TRBV2 with TRBJ2-7; 12 bases match TRBD1. CDR1 is SNHLY, CDR2 FYNNEI, per germline. V lost 6 bases, J lost 5 bases, and 5 bases stayed unmatched. The CDR3 length is 14 residues. The CDR3 DNA reads as TGTGCCAGCAGCCGGGACAGGGGGCTCGACGAGCAGTACTTC. This codes for CASSRDRGLDEQYF.

The CDR3 bases are TGTGCCAGCAGCCCTAACACAGATACGCAGTATTTT. It translates to CASSPNTDTQYF. V gene TRBV7-9 combines with J gene TRBJ2-3; no reliable D call. Germline lookup yields CDR1 SEHNR and CDR2 FQNEAQ (reference sequence). The CDR3 extends over 12 amino acids. Trimming pared 5 bases from V and 2 bases from J, leaving 5 bases between.

This clone was seen once. The chain uses TRBV5-4 and TRBJ1-3, with TRBD1 matching over 7 bases. The V segment lost 4 bases and the J segment 2 bases; nucleotides outside the gene matches: 6. CDR3 size: 15 residues. Germline V gene sequence: CDR1 SGHNT, CDR2 YYREEE (reference sequence). The CDR3 DNA reads as TGTGCCAGCAGCATGAGACAGGGCGCTGGAAACACCATATATTTT. Encoded protein: CASSMRQGAGNTIYF.

The chain is built from TRBV6-4 and TRBJ1-2; no clear D gene. The CDR3 length is 13 residues. Germline-derived CDR1 and CDR2 are MRHNA and SNTAGT. The ends were cut back, 3 bases at V and 2 bases at J, with 7 bases in the middle. CDR3 in DNA: TGTGCCAGCAGTGAAAAGGAGAACTATGGCTACACCTTC. Translated: CASSEKENYGYTF.

The chain links TRBV30 to TRBJ1-4, with D maybe TRBD1 (6 bases). CDR1 is GTSNPN and CDR2 is SVGIG in the germline V gene (reference sequence). The CDR3 covers 16 residues. V lost 3 bases and J 4 bases, leaving 18 bases between the germline ends. The CDR3 here is CAWSRPYRANNEKLFF. The DNA for the CDR3 is TGTGCCTGGAGCCGACCATACAGGGCGAATAATGAAAAACTGTTTTTT. The complete variable domain, with remaining parts taken from reference TRBV30 and TRBJ1-4, reads SQTIHQWPATLVQPVGSPLSLECTVEGTSNPNLYWYRQAAGRGLQLLFYSVGIGQISSEVPQNLSASRPQDRQFILSSKKLLLSDSGFYLCAWSRPYRANNEKLFFGSGTQLSVL.

The chain joins TRBV28 to TRBJ2-7; the match to TRBD1 covers 8 bases. V trimming: 0 bases; J trimming: 2 bases; junction bases outside the gene matches: 3. Germline V gene data show CDR1 as MDHEN and CDR2 as SYDVKM. This CDR3 region has 15 residues. CDR3 nucleotide sequence: TGTGCCAGCAGTTTATGGGGGACAGGAACCTACGAGCAGTACTTC. Translation: CASSLWGTGTYEQYF.

The rearrangement links TRBV21-1 to TRBJ2-4; TRBD2 was called by the table and not checked on the DNA. TRBV21-1 has pseudogene status. The CDR3 is 17 residues long. For the CDR3, the DNA is TGTGCCAGCAGTTCGTCGACTAGCGGGTTGGGCAAAAACATTCAGTACTTC. Translated: CASSSSTSGLGKNIQYF.

The genes are TRBV19 and TRBJ2-7, with 8 bases fitting TRBD1. The J segment lost 3 bases and the V segment lost 3 bases, leaving 4 bases of the junction unmatched. Germline CDR1 reads LNHDA; CDR2 reads SQIVND (reference sequence). The CDR3 is 14 amino acids. The CDR3 region is CASSIRGTGYEQYF. CDR3 coding DNA: TGTGCCAGTAGTATTAGGGGGACAGGCTACGAGCAGTACTTC.